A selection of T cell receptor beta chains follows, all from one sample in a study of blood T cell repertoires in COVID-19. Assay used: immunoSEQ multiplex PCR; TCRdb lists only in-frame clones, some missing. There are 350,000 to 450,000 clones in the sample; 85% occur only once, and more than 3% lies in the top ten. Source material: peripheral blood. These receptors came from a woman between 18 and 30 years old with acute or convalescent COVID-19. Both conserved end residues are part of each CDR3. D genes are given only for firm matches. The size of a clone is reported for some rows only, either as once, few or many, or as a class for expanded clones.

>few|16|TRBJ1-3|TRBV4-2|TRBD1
TGTGCCAGCAGCCAGTCACAGGGGCTCTCTGGAAACACCATATATTTT
CASSQSQGLSGNTIYF
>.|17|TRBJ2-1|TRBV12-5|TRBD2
TGTGCTAGTGGAACACCCGTAGCGGGAGGGCTCTTCAATGAGCAGTTCTTC
CASGTPVAGGLFNEQFF
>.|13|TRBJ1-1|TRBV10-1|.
TGCGCCAGCAGTGACAGGGGTAGGGCTGAAGCTTTCTTT
CASSDRGRAEAFF
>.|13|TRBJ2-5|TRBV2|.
TGTGCCAGCAGTGCAGGTAGTGGGGAGACCCAGTACTTC
CASSAGSGETQYF
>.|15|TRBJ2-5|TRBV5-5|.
TGTGCCAGCAGCGACCCCGACAGGTACCAAGAGACCCAGTACTTC
CASSDPDRYQETQYF
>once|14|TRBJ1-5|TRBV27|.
TGTGCCAGCCGAGGACAGATGAGCAATCAGCCCCAGCATTTT
CASRGQMSNQPQHF
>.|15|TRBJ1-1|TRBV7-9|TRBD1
TGTGCCAGCCCGCCTGGGACAGGGACGAACACTGAAGCTTTCTTT
CASPPGTGTNTEAFF
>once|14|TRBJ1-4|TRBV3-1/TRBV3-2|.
TGTGCCAGCAGCCCGTTGGGGGCAGGTGAAAAACTGTTTTTT
CASSPLGAGEKLFF
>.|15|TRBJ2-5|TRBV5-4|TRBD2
TGTGCCAGCAGCTTGGGCCGGGGGGGCCAAGAGACCCAGTACTTC
CASSLGRGGQETQYF
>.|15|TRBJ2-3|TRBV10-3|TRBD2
TGTGCCACCCTAAGGCCAGCGGGGTTAACAGATACGCAGTATTTT
CATLRPAGLTDTQYF
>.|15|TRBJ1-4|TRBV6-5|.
TGTGCCACTTTGGGGCCTAGGCTAACTAATGAAAAACTGTTTTTT
CATLGPRLTNEKLFF
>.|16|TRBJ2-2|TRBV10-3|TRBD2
TGTGCCATCAGTGAGCGCCTAGCGGGGGGCCCCGGGGAGCTGTTTTTT
CAISERLAGGPGELFF
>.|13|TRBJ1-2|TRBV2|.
TGTGCCAGCCGAGGTGAGGGTGACTATGGCTACACCTTC
CASRGEGDYGYTF
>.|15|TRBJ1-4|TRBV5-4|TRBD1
TGTGCCAGCAGCCTCCAGGGGACAGGGAGGGAAAAACTGTTTTTT
CASSLQGTGREKLFF
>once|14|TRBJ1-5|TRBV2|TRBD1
TGTGCCAGCAGTGGGACAGGGAGTGAGCAGCCCCAGCATTTT
CASSGTGSEQPQHF
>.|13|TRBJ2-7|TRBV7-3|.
TGTGCCAGCAGCCGGGACACCAACTACGAGCAGTACTTC
CASSRDTNYEQYF
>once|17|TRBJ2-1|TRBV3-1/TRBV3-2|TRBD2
TGTGCCAGCAGCCGCGAGGAACTAGCGGGAGTTGGGAATGAGCAGTTCTTC
CASSREELAGVGNEQFF
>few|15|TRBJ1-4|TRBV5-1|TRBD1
TGCGCCAGCAGCTCAGGGGACAGCCTTAATGAAAAACTGTTTTTT
CASSSGDSLNEKLFF
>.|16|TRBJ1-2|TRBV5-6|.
TGTGCCAGCACCTTTTCGACTAGGGCACTCTCCTATGGCTACACCTTC
CASTFSTRALSYGYTF
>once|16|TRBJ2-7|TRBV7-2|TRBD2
TGTGCCAGCAGCACCTTTAGCGGGGGGACCTCCTACGAGCAGTACTTC
CASSTFSGGTSYEQYF
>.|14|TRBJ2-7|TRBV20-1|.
TGCAGTGCTAGTAAGAGACAGGCCTACTACGAGCAGTACTTC
CSASKRQAYYEQYF
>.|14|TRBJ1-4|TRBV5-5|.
TGTGCCAGCAGCTTGCCCGAAGGGAGTGAAAAACTGTTTTTT
CASSLPEGSEKLFF
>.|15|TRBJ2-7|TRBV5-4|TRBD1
TGTGCCAGCAGCTTCCAGGGGGCTGCGTCCTACGAGCAGTACTTC
CASSFQGAASYEQYF
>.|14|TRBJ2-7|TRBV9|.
TGTGCCAGCAGCGTCGGGGGAGAGTCAGTTGAGCAGTACTTC
CASSVGGESVEQYF
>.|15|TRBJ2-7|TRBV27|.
TGTGCCAGCAGTCCCCTTTACCGGGTAGGCTACGAGCAGTACTTC
CASSPLYRVGYEQYF
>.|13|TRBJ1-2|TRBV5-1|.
TGCGCCAGCAGCTTGGCACAGGGTGGCGGCTACACCTTC
CASSLAQGGGYTF
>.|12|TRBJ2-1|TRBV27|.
TGTGCCAGCAGACAATTTTCAAATGAGCAGTTCTTC
CASRQFSNEQFF
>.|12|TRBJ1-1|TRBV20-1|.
TGCAGTGCTAGTAAAACGGACACTGAAGCTTTCTTT
CSASKTDTEAFF
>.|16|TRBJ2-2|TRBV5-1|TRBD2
TGCGCCACCTTTCCGGGACTAGCGGTAAACACCGGGGAGCTGTTTTTT
CATFPGLAVNTGELFF
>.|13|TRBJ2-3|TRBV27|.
TGTGCCAGCAGTTCAGGGCCAGGGGATACGCAGTATTTT
CASSSGPGDTQYF
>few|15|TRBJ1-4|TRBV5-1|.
TGCGCCAGCAGCTTAGGAACAGCAACTAATGAAAAACTGTTTTTT
CASSLGTATNEKLFF
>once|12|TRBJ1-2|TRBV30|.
TGTGCCTGGAAGGGGGATATCTATGGCTACACCTTC
CAWKGDIYGYTF
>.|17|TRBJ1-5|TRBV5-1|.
TGCGCCAGCAGCTTGGGAGGGGGGGCGAATGGCAATCAGCCCCAGCATTTT
CASSLGGGANGNQPQHF
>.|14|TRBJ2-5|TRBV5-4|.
TGTGCCAGCAGCTTCAGCCAGGAGGGAGAGACCCAGTACTTC
CASSFSQEGETQYF
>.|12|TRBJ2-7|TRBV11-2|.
TGTGCCAGCAGCCCCCAGGGGTACGAGCAGTACTTC
CASSPQGYEQYF
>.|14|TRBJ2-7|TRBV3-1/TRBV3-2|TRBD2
TGTGCCAGCAGCCAAGAACTAGCGGACCGGGAGCAGTACTTC
CASSQELADREQYF
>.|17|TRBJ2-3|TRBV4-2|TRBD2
TGTGCCAGCAGCCATGACATAGCGGGGGGCCTTTCAGATACGCAGTATTTT
CASSHDIAGGLSDTQYF
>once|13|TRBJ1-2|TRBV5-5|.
TGTGCCAGCAGCTTGGAATGGGGCGGTGGCTACACCTTC
CASSLEWGGGYTF
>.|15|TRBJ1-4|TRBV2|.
TGTGCCAGCAGTGACAGGGTTCTTCCTAATGAAAAACTGTTTTTT
CASSDRVLPNEKLFF
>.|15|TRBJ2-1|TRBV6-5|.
TGTGCCACCTCGAGAAGGACACTCAACTACAATGAGCAGTTCTTC
CATSRRTLNYNEQFF
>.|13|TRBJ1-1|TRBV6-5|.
TGTGCCAGCAGTTACCTCCTCAACACTGAAGCTTTCTTT
CASSYLLNTEAFF
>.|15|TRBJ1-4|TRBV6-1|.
TGTGCCAGCAGTGAAGGTGGCAGTCAAAATGAAAAACTGTTTTTT
CASSEGGSQNEKLFF
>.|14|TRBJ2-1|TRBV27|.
TGTGCCAGCCATCAGGGGGGGACTAGAAGGGAGCAGTTCTTC
CASHQGGTRREQFF
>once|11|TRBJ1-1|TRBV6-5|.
TGTGCCATCAGGGAGGTGGCTGAAGCTTTCTTT
CAIREVAEAFF
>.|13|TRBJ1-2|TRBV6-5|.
TGTGCCAGCAGGATGACAGCTAACTATGGCTACACCTTC
CASRMTANYGYTF
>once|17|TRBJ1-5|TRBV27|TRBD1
TGTGCCAGCAGCCGGGGACAGGGAGTCCGAGGCAATCAGCCCCAGCATTTT
CASSRGQGVRGNQPQHF
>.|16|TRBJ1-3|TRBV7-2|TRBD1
TGTGCCAGCAGCTTATACGGGACAGGGGGCGGAAACACCATATATTTT
CASSLYGTGGGNTIYF